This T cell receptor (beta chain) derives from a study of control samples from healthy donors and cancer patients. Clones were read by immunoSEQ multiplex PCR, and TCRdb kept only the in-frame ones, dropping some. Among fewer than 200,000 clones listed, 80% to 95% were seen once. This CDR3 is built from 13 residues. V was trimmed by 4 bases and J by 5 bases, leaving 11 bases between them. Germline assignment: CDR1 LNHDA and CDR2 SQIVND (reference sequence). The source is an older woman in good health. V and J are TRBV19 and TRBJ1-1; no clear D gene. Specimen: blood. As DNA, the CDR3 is TGTGCCAGTAGTAGAGCGGCGGGAACTGAAGCTTTCTTT. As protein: CASSRAAGTEAFF. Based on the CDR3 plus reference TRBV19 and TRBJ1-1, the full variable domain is DGGITQSPKYLFRKEGQNVTLSCEQNLNHDAMYWYRQDPGQGLRLIYYSQIVNDFQKGDIAEGYSVSREKKESFPLTVTSAQKNPTAFYLCASSRAAGTEAFFGQGTRLTVV.